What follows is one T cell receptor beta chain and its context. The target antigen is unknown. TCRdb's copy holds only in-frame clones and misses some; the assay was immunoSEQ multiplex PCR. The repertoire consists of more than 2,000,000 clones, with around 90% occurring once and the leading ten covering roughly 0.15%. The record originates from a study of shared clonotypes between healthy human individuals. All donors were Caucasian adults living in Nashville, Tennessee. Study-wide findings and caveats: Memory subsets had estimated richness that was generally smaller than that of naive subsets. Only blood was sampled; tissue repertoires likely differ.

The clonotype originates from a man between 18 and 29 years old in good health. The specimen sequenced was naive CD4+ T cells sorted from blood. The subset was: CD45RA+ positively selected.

This CDR3 is CASSYLTGAGGNTIYF. DNA of the CDR3: TGTGCCAGCAGTTACCTCACAGGGGCCGGGGGAAACACCATATATTTT. The rearrangement links TRBV6-5 to TRBJ1-3; 7 bases align to TRBD1. Germline CDR1 is MNHEY and CDR2 is SVGAGI. The CDR3 consists of 16 residues. V shed 2 bases, J shed 4 bases, and the junction held 8 bases outside the gene matches.